The 26 T cell receptor beta chains below all came from one sample that was sequenced in a study of post-analysis software for immune sequencing data (dated by TCRdb to 2013 to 2016). The investigation overall reported the following: Four or five TRBV segments, including TRBV5-6, TRBV5-1 and TRBV20-1, were significantly more frequent in patients than controls.

Receptor libraries were prepared by PCR. Sequenced on an Illumina HiSeq 2500. Unique molecular identifiers were incorporated into TCR beta cDNA libraries to reduce PCR and sequencing biases. TCRdb's own reprocessing of the public reads used fastp at Q25 and MiXCR and kept productive beta chains. Identical CDR3 proteins give one entry, which carries the most common genes and DNA. Present in this sample are around 440,000 distinct CDR3 sequences, around 40% of which were seen just once. The top ten clonotypes cover about 12% of the sample. Their specific antigens are unknown. Sequenced sample: blood. The source of these receptors is a girl between 5 and 17 years old with multiple sclerosis.

The sample holds many counts of this clonotype. This chain connects TRBV25-1 to TRBJ2-1; a possible D gene is TRBD1 (7 bases). Germline CDR1 is MGHDK and CDR2 is SYGVNS. The CDR3 sequence is 13 residues long. V lost 5 bases and J 9 bases, leaving 14 bases between the germline ends. The CDR3: CASSQGEVSEQFF. CDR3 sequence (DNA): TGTGCCAGCAGTCAGGGGGAGGTTAGTGAGCAGTTCTTC. Together with reference TRBV25-1 and TRBJ2-1, the CDR3 gives the full variable domain: EADIYQTPRYLVIGTGKKITLECSQTMGHDKMYWYQQDPGMELHLIHYSYGVNSTEKGDLSSESTVSRIRTEHFPLTLESARPSHTSQYLCASSQGEVSEQFFGPGTRLTVL.

The rearrangement joins TRBV2 to TRBJ2-1, with unresolved D. V was cut by 6 bases and J by 6 bases, with 9 bases left in between. In germline, CDR1 is SNHLY, CDR2 FYNNEI. The CDR3 consists of 12 residues. CDR3 loop: CASRQSFNEQFF. For the CDR3, the DNA is TGTGCCAGCAGACAGAGCTTCAATGAGCAGTTCTTC.

This chain uses TRBV5-1 with TRBJ2-5; 9 bases fit TRBD2. CDR1 is SGHRS, CDR2 YFSETQ, per germline. Trimming took 0 bases from V and 4 from J; bases not matched to a gene: 4. The CDR3 totals 15 residues. The CDR3 DNA sequence: TGCGCCAGCAGCTTGGAACTAGCGGGCCGAGAGACCCAGTACTTC. It codes for CASSLELAGRETQYF. Full variable domain (missing parts from reference TRBV5-1 and TRBJ2-5): KAGVTQTPRYLIKTRGQQVTLSCSPISGHRSVSWYQQTPGQGLQFLFEYFSETQRNKGNFPGRFSGRQFSNSRSEMNVSTLELGDSALYLCASSLELAGRETQYFGPGTRLLVL.

This clonotype occurred once. The V call is TRBV27, the J call TRBJ2-7, with TRBD1 matching 7 bases. The last part of the DNA fits TRBJ2-5 better; the J call may be wrong. The CDR3 length is 16 residues. Germline V lookup: CDR1 MNHEY, CDR2 SMNVEV (reference sequence). The CDR3 sequence: CASSSPTGAREETQYF. In DNA, the CDR3 is TGTGCCAGCAGTTCCCCCACAGGGGCGAGGGAGGAGACCCAGTACTTC.

Here the CDR3 DNA reads TGTGCCAGCAGCGCCATCTCAGGGCGGAATTTTGCTAACTATGGCTACACCTTC. It codes for CASSAISGRNFANYGYTF. V usage is TRBV13 and J usage is TRBJ1-2, with D possibly being TRBD1 (5 bases). This CDR3 is built from 18 residues. Deletions cut 5 bases from V and 0 bases from J, with 22 bases between. Germline V lookup: CDR1 PRHDT, CDR2 FYEKMQ (reference sequence).

This clonotype was detected a few times. The chain recombines TRBV9 with TRBJ1-2, with D possibly being TRBD1 (6 bases). Trimming stripped 4 bases from V and 6 bases from J, with 13 bases between. The CDR3 is made up of 13 amino acids. Germline-derived CDR1 and CDR2 are SGDLS and YYNGEE. For the CDR3, the DNA is TGTGCCAGCAGCACCGAACAGGGAAATGGCTACACCTTC. Translation gives CASSTEQGNGYTF.

This clonotype turned up a few times. This chain connects TRBV6-5 to TRBJ2-3; maybe TRBD1 (5 bases). This CDR3 region has 12 residues. The germline V gene encodes CDR1 MNHEY and CDR2 SVGAGI. The V gene lost 2 bases and the J gene lost 6 bases, with 6 bases spanning the gap. DNA of the CDR3: TGTGCCAGCAGTTACGCAGGGGATACGCAGTATTTT. It yields the protein CASSYAGDTQYF.

This clonotype was seen a few times. This chain connects TRBV5-1 to TRBJ2-6; maybe TRBD1 (5 bases). V dropped 0 bases and J dropped 2 bases, with 6 bases sitting between them. The CDR3 covers 15 residues. The germline V gene encodes CDR1 SGHRS and CDR2 YFSETQ. For the CDR3, the DNA is TGCGCCAGCAGCTTGGGGACAACTGGGGCCAACGTCCTGACTTTC. Translating it yields CASSLGTTGANVLTF.

For the CDR3, the DNA is TGCAGCGTTGAAGGGGGCGAGTGGAGAGGGAGCTACAATGAGCAGTTCTTC. Amino acids: CSVEGGEWRGSYNEQFF. The chain couples TRBV29-1 to TRBJ2-1; the D call may be TRBD1 or TRBD2 (5 bases each). Germline CDR1 and CDR2: SQVTM and ANQGSEA. Trimming pared 1 base from V and 3 bases from J, leaving 19 bases between. This CDR3 has 17 amino acids.

The chain employs TRBV12-3 or TRBV12-4 and TRBJ2-1; D unresolved. V lost 3 bases to trimming and J lost 1 base, with 7 bases between them. There are 14 residues in the CDR3. The CDR3 DNA is TGTGCCAGCAGTTTCACAAGTTCCTACAATGAGCAGTTCTTC. It specifies CASSFTSSYNEQFF.

The chain joins TRBV6-2 or TRBV6-3 to TRBJ2-5, with D tentatively TRBD1 (6 bases). Germline V gene sequence: CDR1 MNHEY, CDR2 SVGEGT. V lost 6 bases to trimming and J lost 2 bases, with 13 bases between them. The CDR3 runs to 14 residues. The CDR3 DNA reads as TGTGCCAGCAGGTCCACGGGACAACAAGAGACCCAGTACTTC. Translated: CASRSTGQQETQYF.

J is TRBJ1-1 and V is TRBV6-6; D is perhaps TRBD1 (5 bases). Deletions cut 11 bases from V and 1 base from J, with 14 bases between. CDR3 length equals 13 residues. Per the germline V gene, CDR1 is MNHNY and CDR2 is SVGAGI (reference sequence). The CDR3 DNA follows: TGTGCCGGCGCGTGGGGCGGGAACACTGAAGCTTTCTTT. Protein product: CAGAWGGNTEAFF.

The chain recombines TRBV9 with TRBJ2-1; 8 bases line up with TRBD2. Germline-derived CDR1 and CDR2 are SGDLS and YYNGEE. CDR3 length equals 15 residues. The V and J ends lost 3 bases and 4 bases, in that order; junction bases with no gene match: 6. CDR3 bases: TGTGCCAGCAGCGCGAGCGGGAGTGGATACAATGAGCAGTTCTTC. Protein sequence: CASSASGSGYNEQFF.

In this sample, this clonotype turned up a few times. The rearrangement uses TRBV7-9 and TRBJ2-6; 9 bases match TRBD1. Trimming cost V 5 bases and J 0 bases; bases outside gene matches: 8. Germline CDR1 and CDR2: SEHNR and FQNEAQ (reference sequence). This CDR3 is 18 amino acids long. The CDR3 DNA reads as TGTGCCAGCAGCCCCCCCGGGACAGGGATCTCTGGGGCCAACGTCCTGACTTTC. Its protein is CASSPPGTGISGANVLTF.

This clonotype has just a few counts. The chain combines TRBV4-1 with TRBJ2-7, with TRBD2 matching 8 bases. The CDR3 covers 15 residues. Unmatched junction bases numbered 4, after V lost 0 bases and J lost 3 bases. CDR1 is MGHRA and CDR2 is YSYEKL in the germline V gene. CDR3 sequence: CASSQDELADYEQYF. The CDR3 region has the DNA TGCGCCAGCAGCCAAGATGAACTAGCGGACTACGAGCAGTACTTC.

This rearrangement joins TRBV4-3 to TRBJ2-3; TRBD1 agrees at 7 bases. The junction had 14 bases not matched to a gene; V was cut back by 0 bases and J by 8 bases. The CDR3 has 17 amino acids. The V gene's germline CDR1 is LGHNA and CDR2 YSLEER. The CDR3 DNA follows: TGCGCCAGCAGCCAAGAATGGTCAGGGGGTAGAAGTGGTACGCAGTATTTT. Its protein is CASSQEWSGGRSGTQYF.

This clonotype was seen just once. A read error may produce the germline difference seen at one junction end. J is TRBJ2-5 and V is TRBV7-9; D is ambiguous. Looked up from germline, CDR1 is SEHNR and CDR2 is FQNEAQ (reference sequence). CDR3 size: 12 residues. The CDR3 reads CACSLPGETQYF. The CDR3 bases are TGTGCCTGCAGCTTACCCGGAGAGACCCAGTACTTC.

The chain has TRBV7-3 and TRBJ2-1; perhaps TRBD2 as D (6 bases). Germline CDR1 and CDR2: SGHTA and FQGTGA. The V and J ends lost 5 bases and 8 bases respectively, with 19 bases between them. The CDR3 has 15 residues. CDR3 sequence reads: CASSPNGGRTHEQFF. The CDR3 DNA reads TGTGCCAGCAGCCCTAATGGGGGGAGAACGCATGAGCAGTTCTTC.

The chain links TRBV29-1 to TRBJ2-7; TRBD1 or TRBD2 may be the D gene (5 bases each). V dropped 3 bases and J dropped 5 bases, with 17 bases sitting between them. CDR1 is SQVTM and CDR2 is ANQGSEA in the germline V gene. The CDR3 is 14 amino acids. The CDR3, as DNA: TGCAGCGTTGAGGCAGGGTGGGAGTCCGACGAGCAGTACTTC. Amino acid sequence: CSVEAGWESDEQYF.

This clonotype has only a few counts. The V call is TRBV5-1, the J call TRBJ2-4; TRBD1 matches 9 bases. The J call may not be correct, given that the DNA end is closer to TRBJ2-7. This CDR3 is built from 15 residues. In germline, CDR1 is SGHRS, CDR2 YFSETQ. In DNA form, the CDR3 reads TGCGCCAGCAGCCGTCTTCCGGGACAGGGCTACGAGCAGTACTTC. Encoded protein: CASSRLPGQGYEQYF.

This clonotype has only a few counts. J is TRBJ2-2 and V is TRBV19; D not resolved. V dropped 1 base and J dropped 6 bases, with 9 bases sitting between them. This CDR3 spans 14 amino acids. CDR1 is LNHDA, CDR2 SQIVND, per germline (reference sequence). CDR3 sequence: CASSIGALAGELFF. The CDR3 DNA follows: TGTGCCAGTAGTATAGGGGCCTTGGCCGGGGAGCTGTTTTTT.

The chain carries TRBV20-1 and TRBJ1-1; TRBD1 agrees at 7 bases. V was pared by 6 bases and J by 0 bases, with 7 bases of the junction left unmatched. Germline lookup yields CDR1 DFQATT and CDR2 SNEGSKA (reference sequence). This CDR3 has 14 amino acids. The CDR3 coding sequence is TGCAGTGCCACACGGGACAGCATGAACACTGAAGCTTTCTTT. It is translated as CSATRDSMNTEAFF.

The sample holds a few counts of this clonotype. The chain has TRBV20-1 and TRBJ2-5, with 7 bases that match TRBD1. The germline V gene has CDR1 DFQATT and CDR2 SNEGSKA (reference sequence). Trimming at V came to 3 bases and at J to 5 bases, leaving 6 bases not matched to a gene. This CDR3 has 13 residues. The CDR3 region has the DNA TGCAGTGCTAGTCGGACAGGCAGGGAGACCCAGTACTTC. Its protein product is CSASRTGRETQYF.

The sample holds a few counts of this clonotype. This chain connects TRBV29-1 to TRBJ2-4, with TRBD2 matching 10 bases. The J call may be faulty, since TRBJ2-5 better matches the DNA end. Per germline, CDR1 SQVTM and CDR2 ANQGSEA. CDR3 size: 16 residues. In DNA, the CDR3 is TGCAGCGCGCTCCATTTCGGGACTAGCGCCAGGGTGACCCAGTACTTC. Its translation: CSALHFGTSARVTQYF.

The J gene is TRBJ2-3, the V gene TRBV20-1; the D is unclear. Germline lookup yields CDR1 DFQATT and CDR2 SNEGSKA (reference sequence). Trimming left V 0 bases short and J 4 bases short, with 2 bases between. The CDR3 covers 11 residues. The CDR3 spells CSAREADTQYF. In DNA form, the CDR3 reads TGCAGTGCTAGAGAAGCAGATACGCAGTATTTT.

V and J are TRBV29-1 and TRBJ2-7; 9 nucleotides agree with TRBD1. The CDR3 consists of 14 residues. V trimming: 0 bases; J trimming: 4 bases; junction bases outside the gene matches: 4. Germline CDR1 is SQVTM and CDR2 is ANQGSEA. The CDR3 protein is CSVEDKDRGYEQYF. DNA of the CDR3: TGCAGCGTTGAAGATAAGGACAGGGGATACGAGCAGTACTTC.